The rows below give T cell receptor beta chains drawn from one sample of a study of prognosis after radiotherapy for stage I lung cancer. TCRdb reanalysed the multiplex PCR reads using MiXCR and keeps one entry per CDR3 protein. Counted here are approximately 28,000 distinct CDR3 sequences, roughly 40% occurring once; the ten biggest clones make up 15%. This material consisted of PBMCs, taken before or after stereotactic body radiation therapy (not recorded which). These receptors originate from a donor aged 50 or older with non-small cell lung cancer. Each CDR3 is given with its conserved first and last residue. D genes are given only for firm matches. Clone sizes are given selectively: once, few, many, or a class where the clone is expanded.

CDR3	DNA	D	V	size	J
CASSLQRQGQAFF	TGTGCCAGCAGCTTACAGAGACAGGGACAAGCTTTCTTT	TRBD1	TRBV7-8	many	TRBJ1-1
CASTDSTVSVETQYF	TGTGCCAGCACCGACTCGACAGTGAGTGTAGAGACCCAGTACTTC	-	TRBV6-1	-	TRBJ2-5
CASTRLVQGGSTDTQYF	TGTGCCAGCACCAGACTTGTACAGGGGGGCAGCACAGATACGCAGTATTTT	TRBD1	TRBV6-2/TRBV6-3	-	TRBJ2-3
CASSMRGEQFF	TGTGCCAGCAGCATGAGGGGCGAGCAGTTCTTC	-	TRBV12-3/TRBV12-4	medium-sized	TRBJ2-1
CASSVAGVAGELFF	TGTGCCAGCAGCGTAGCGGGGGTGGCCGGGGAGCTGTTTTTT	-	TRBV9	many	TRBJ2-2
CATPGWGAGTDTQYF	TGTGCCACACCCGGTTGGGGAGCAGGGACAGATACGCAGTATTTT	-	TRBV2	many	TRBJ2-3
CATQVGRGAEAFF	TGTGCCACCCAGGTCGGCAGGGGCGCGGAAGCTTTCTTT	-	TRBV24-1	many	TRBJ1-1
CASSLTITGRNQPQHF	TGTGCCAGCAGCTTAACAATTACAGGGAGAAATCAGCCCCAGCATTTT	-	TRBV7-3	-	TRBJ1-5
CASSLGLGQGAETQYF	TGTGCCAGCAGCTTAGGGTTGGGACAGGGTGCAGAGACCCAGTACTTC	TRBD1	TRBV7-9	-	TRBJ2-5
CASRVTGGNEQFF	TGTGCCAGCAGAGTAACAGGGGGCAATGAGCAGTTCTTC	TRBD1	TRBV27	medium-sized	TRBJ2-1
CASSPGTEYYGYTF	TGCGCCAGCAGCCCGGGGACAGAATACTATGGCTACACCTTC	TRBD1	TRBV5-1	-	TRBJ1-2
CASSLDTGEQFF	TGCGCCAGCAGCTTGGATACGGGTGAGCAGTTCTTC	-	TRBV5-1	-	TRBJ2-1
CSKGQGNSPLHF	TGTTCCAAGGGACAGGGAAATTCACCCCTCCACTTT	TRBD1	TRBV2	-	TRBJ1-6
CASRPNPGASYGYTF	TGTGCCAGCAGACCAAACCCGGGGGCGAGCTATGGATACACCTTC	-	TRBV6-4	-	TRBJ1-2
CASSIGTENTEAFF	TGTGCCAGCAGCATCGGGACAGAGAACACTGAAGCTTTCTTT	TRBD1	TRBV12-3/TRBV12-4	many	TRBJ1-1
CASSPGTVQETQYF	TGTGCCAGCAGCCCGGGGACAGTACAAGAGACCCAGTACTTC	TRBD1	TRBV6-1	many	TRBJ2-5
CASSEVGGATDTQYF	TGCGCCAGCAGTGAGGTTGGGGGGGCAACAGATACGCAGTATTTT	-	TRBV10-2	many	TRBJ2-3
CASSIPGRVRLYF	TGTGCCAGCAGCATCCCTGGGAGGGTCCGACTGTACTTC	TRBD2	TRBV11-2	-	TRBJ2-7
CASSVTGELFF	TGTGCCAGCAGCGTAACCGGGGAGCTGTTTTTT	-	TRBV7-2	-	TRBJ2-2
CSARDTAGGPVDEQFF	TGCAGTGCTAGAGATACGGCGGGAGGGCCAGTGGATGAGCAGTTCTTC	TRBD2	TRBV20-1	-	TRBJ2-1
CASSTSSGLFYEQYF	TGTGCCAGTAGTACCTCCTCGGGGTTATTTTACGAGCAGTACTTC	-	TRBV19	-	TRBJ2-7
CSARDAISGKEQFF	TGCAGTGCTAGAGACGCCATTTCCGGGAAGGAGCAGTTCTTC	-	TRBV20-1	medium-sized	TRBJ2-1
CASSPSRASYEQYF	TGTGCCAGCAGTCCCTCAAGGGCCTCCTACGAGCAGTACTTC	-	TRBV6-4	many	TRBJ2-7
CASSQAPASLGYEQYF	TGTGCCAGCAGCCAAGCCCCAGCCTCCTTGGGGTACGAGCAGTACTTC	-	TRBV3-1	many	TRBJ2-7
CSATKGTSAHYDTQYF	TGCAGTGCTACAAAAGGGACTTCAGCTCATTACGATACGCAGTATTTT	-	TRBV20-1	-	TRBJ2-3
CASSYSNRGPYNEQFF	TGTGCCAGCAGTTACTCGAACAGGGGGCCGTACAATGAGCAGTTCTTC	TRBD1	TRBV6-5	many	TRBJ2-1